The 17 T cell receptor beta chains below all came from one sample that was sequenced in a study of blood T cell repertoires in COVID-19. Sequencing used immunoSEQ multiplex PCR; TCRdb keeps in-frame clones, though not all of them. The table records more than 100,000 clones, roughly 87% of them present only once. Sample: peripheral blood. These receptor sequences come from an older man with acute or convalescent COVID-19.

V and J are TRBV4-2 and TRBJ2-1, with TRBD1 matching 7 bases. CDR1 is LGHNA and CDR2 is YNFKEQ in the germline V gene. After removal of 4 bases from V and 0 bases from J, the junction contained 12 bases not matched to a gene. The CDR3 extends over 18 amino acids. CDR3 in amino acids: CASSREVQGVSSYNEQFF. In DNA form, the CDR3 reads TGTGCCAGCAGCCGAGAAGTGCAGGGGGTTAGCTCCTACAATGAGCAGTTCTTC.

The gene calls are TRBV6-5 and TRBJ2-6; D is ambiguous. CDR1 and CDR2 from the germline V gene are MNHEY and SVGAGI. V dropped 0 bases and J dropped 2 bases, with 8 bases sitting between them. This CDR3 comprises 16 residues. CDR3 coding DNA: TGTGCCAGCAGTTACTCAGCGCTAGCTGGGGCCAACGTCCTGACTTTC. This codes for CASSYSALAGANVLTF.

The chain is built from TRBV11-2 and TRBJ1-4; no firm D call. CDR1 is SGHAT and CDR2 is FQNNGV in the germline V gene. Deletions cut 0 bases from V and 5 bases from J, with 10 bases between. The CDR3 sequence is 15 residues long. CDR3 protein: CASSLDQVRNEKLFF. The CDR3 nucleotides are TGTGCCAGCAGCTTAGATCAAGTTAGAAATGAAAAACTGTTTTTT.

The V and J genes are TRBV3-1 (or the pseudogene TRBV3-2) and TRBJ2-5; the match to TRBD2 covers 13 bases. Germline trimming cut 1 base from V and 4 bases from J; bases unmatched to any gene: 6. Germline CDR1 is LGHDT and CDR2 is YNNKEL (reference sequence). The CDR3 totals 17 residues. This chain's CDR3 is CASSQGTSGSRRETQYF. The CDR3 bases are TGTGCCAGCAGCCAAGGGACTAGCGGGAGTAGGCGAGAGACCCAGTACTTC.

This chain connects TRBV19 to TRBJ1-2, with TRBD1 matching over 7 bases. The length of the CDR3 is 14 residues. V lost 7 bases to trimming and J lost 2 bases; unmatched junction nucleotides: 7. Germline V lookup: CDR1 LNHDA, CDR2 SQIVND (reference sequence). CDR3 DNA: TGTGCCAGTACTGGACAGGTTTCCAACTATGGCTACACCTTC. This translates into CASTGQVSNYGYTF.

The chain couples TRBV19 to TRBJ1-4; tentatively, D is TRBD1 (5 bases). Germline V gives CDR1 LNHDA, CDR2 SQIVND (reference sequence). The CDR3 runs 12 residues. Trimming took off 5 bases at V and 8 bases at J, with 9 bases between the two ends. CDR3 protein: CASSPRGEKLFF. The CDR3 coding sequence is TGTGCCAGTAGTCCCCGGGGGGAAAAACTGTTTTTT.

The CDR3 DNA reads TGCGCCAGCAGCTTGGCAGGAGGGTATAACTATGGCTACACCTTC. Translated: CASSLAGGYNYGYTF. The chain carries TRBV5-1 and TRBJ1-2; D gene unclear. The CDR3 is made up of 15 amino acids. Germline V gene lookup returns CDR1 SGHRS and CDR2 YFSETQ. The ends were cut back, 0 bases at V and 1 base at J, with 10 bases in the middle.

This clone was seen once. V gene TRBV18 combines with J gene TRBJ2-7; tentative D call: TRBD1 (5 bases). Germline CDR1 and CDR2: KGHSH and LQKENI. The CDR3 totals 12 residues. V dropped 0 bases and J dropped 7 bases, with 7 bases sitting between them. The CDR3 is CASSPPDKEQYF. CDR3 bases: TGTGCCAGCTCACCACCGGACAAAGAGCAGTACTTC.

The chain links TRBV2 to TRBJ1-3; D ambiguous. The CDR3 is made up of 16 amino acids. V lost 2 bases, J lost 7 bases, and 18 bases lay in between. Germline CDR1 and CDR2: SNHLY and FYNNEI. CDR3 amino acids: CASSELDRLRDNTIYF. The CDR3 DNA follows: TGTGCCAGCAGTGAACTGGACCGACTGAGGGATAACACCATATATTTT.

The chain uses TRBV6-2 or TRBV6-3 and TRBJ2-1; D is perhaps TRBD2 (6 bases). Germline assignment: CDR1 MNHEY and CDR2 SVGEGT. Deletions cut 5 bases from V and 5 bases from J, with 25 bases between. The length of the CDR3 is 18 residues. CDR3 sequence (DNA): TGTGCCAGCAGTCAAAAATCTACTTCAACCTGGGGGGACAATGAGCAGTTCTTC. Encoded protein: CASSQKSTSTWGDNEQFF.

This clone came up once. This CDR3 reads CASSLMGTGGAETQYF. The CDR3 coding sequence is TGTGCCAGCAGCTTAATGGGGACAGGGGGCGCAGAGACCCAGTACTTC. V is TRBV7-3 and J is TRBJ2-5; TRBD1 matches 12 bases. The germline V gene encodes CDR1 SGHTA and CDR2 FQGTGA. CDR3 length: 16 residues. Trimming at V came to 1 base and at J to 4 bases, leaving 4 bases not matched to a gene.

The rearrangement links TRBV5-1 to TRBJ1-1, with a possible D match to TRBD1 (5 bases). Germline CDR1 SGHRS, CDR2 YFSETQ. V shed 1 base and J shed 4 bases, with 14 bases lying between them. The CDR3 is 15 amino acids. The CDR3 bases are TGCGCCAGCAGCTTGCATATGGGGCAGGGCACTGAAGCTTTCTTT. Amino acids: CASSLHMGQGTEAFF.

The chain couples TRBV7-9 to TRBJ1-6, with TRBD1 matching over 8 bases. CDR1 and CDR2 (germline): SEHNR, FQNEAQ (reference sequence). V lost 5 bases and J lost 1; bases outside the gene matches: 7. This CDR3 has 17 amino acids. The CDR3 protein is CASSLRTGRSYNSPLHF. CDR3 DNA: TGTGCCAGCAGCCTCCGGACAGGGCGTTCCTATAATTCACCCCTCCACTTT.

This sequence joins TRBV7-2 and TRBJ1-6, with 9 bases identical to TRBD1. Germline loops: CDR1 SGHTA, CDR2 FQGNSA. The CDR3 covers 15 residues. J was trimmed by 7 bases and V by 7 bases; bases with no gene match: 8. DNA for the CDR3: TGTGCCAGCATTAACAGGGGGCAGGGAAATTCACCCCTCCACTTT. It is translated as CASINRGQGNSPLHF.

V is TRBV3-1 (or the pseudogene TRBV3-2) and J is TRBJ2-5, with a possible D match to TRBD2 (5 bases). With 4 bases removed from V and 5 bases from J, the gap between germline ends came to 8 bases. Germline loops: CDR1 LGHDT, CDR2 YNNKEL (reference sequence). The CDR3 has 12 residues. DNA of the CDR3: TGTGCCAGCAGCCGGAGGCCCGAGACCCAGTACTTC. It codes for CASSRRPETQYF.

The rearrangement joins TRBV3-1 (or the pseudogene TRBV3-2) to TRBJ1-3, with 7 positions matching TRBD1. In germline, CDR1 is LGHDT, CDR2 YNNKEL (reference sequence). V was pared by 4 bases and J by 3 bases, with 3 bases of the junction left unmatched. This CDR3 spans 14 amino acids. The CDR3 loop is CASSRGDSGNTIYF. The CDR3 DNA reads TGTGCCAGCAGCCGTGGGGACAGTGGAAACACCATATATTTT.

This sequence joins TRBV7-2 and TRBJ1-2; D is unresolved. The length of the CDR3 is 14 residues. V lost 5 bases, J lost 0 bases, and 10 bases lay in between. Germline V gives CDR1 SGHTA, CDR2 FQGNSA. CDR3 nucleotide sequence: TGTGCCAGCAGCCGCCGGGAGACTAACTATGGCTACACCTTC. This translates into CASSRRETNYGYTF.